This is a list of T cell receptor beta chains from one sample in a study of sequential checkpoint blockade in melanoma. TCRdb keeps only in-frame clones here, not all; method: immunoSEQ multiplex PCR. The table includes about 17,000 clones, around 68% detected once. The sequencing used CD8+ T cells sorted from blood (inferred from file names), collected from a patient given nivolumab and ipilimumab in sequence. These receptors originate from a human donor with melanoma. The CDR3 runs from the conserved cysteine through the conserved F or W. A D gene is named only where the DNA matches it firmly. Clone size is given for some rows only: seen once, a few or many times, or a class if the clone is expanded.

d_call,j_call,clone_size,v_call,cdr3_nt,cdr3_aa
NA,TRBJ2-1,NA,TRBV7-9,TGTGCCAGCAGCCCGGGACTTGTGAACCCTGAGCAGTTCTTC,CASSPGLVNPEQFF
NA,TRBJ2-7,NA,TRBV7-9,TGTGCCAGCAGTCTAATCCAGGGGCTCTCCTACGAGCAGTACTTC,CASSLIQGLSYEQYF
TRBD1,TRBJ2-5,NA,TRBV6-6,TGTGCCAGCAGCACAGGGGAGGAGACCCAGTACTTC,CASSTGEETQYF
NA,TRBJ2-7,NA,TRBV9,TGTGCCAGCAGCGTAGAGGAGGGGCGAAACGAGCAGTACTTC,CASSVEEGRNEQYF
NA,TRBJ2-3,NA,TRBV5-8,TGTGCCAGCAGCCCTGGGGAGCAGCACACAGATACGCAGTATTTT,CASSPGEQHTDTQYF
NA,TRBJ2-7,NA,TRBV15,TGTGCCACCAGCGTGAGGGTTGGAGTTTGGGGAGAGCAGTACTTC,CATSVRVGVWGEQYF
TRBD1,TRBJ2-7,NA,TRBV7-2,TGTGCCAGCAGCACCCACAGGGGGCGGTACGAGCAGTACTTC,CASSTHRGRYEQYF
NA,TRBJ1-1,NA,TRBV5-6,TGTGCCAGCAGCGCCGAATCACAGGGAACGAACACTGAAGCTTTCTTT,CASSAESQGTNTEAFF
NA,TRBJ2-7,few,TRBV7-9,TGTGCCAGCAGCCCGCCGACTGACTACGAGCAGTACTTC,CASSPPTDYEQYF
TRBD2,TRBJ2-2,NA,TRBV5-8,TGTGCCAGCAGCTTGGCGGGACTATTTTATCTCGCGAACACCGGGGAGCTGTTTTTT,CASSLAGLFYLANTGELFF
NA,TRBJ1-2,medium-sized,TRBV2,TGTGCCAGCAGTGATAGGGACACGAAGCCCTATGGCTACACCTTC,CASSDRDTKPYGYTF
TRBD1,TRBJ2-3,few,TRBV7-9,TGTGCCAGCAGCTTCTGGACAGGCGGAGATACGCAGTATTTT,CASSFWTGGDTQYF
TRBD1,TRBJ2-7,few,TRBV7-6,TGTGCCAGCAGCCCGACAGGGGAGCTATACGAGCAGTACTTC,CASSPTGELYEQYF
NA,TRBJ2-7,few,TRBV4-1,TGCGCCAGCAGCGGGGGGACGCTGAACTACGAGCAGTACTTC,CASSGGTLNYEQYF
NA,TRBJ1-3,NA,TRBV5-1,TGCGCCAGCAGCTTGGCCCCACAGGTACTCTCTGGAAACACCATATATTTT,CASSLAPQVLSGNTIYF
NA,TRBJ2-3,few,TRBV6-4,TGTGCCAGCAGCTGGTCCAGGGTGACCACAGATACGCAGTATTTT,CASSWSRVTTDTQYF